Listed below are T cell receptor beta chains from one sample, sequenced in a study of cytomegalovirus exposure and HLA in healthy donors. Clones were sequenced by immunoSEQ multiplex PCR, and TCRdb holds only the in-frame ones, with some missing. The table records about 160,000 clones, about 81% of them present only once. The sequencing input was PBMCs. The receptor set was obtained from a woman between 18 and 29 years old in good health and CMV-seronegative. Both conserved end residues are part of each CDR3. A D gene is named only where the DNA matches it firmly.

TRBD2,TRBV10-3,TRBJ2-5,TGTGCCATCAGTGGGCGACCGGGAGCGGGGAACCAAGAGACCCAGTACTTC,CAISGRPGAGNQETQYF
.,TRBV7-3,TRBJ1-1,TGTGCCAGCAGCTTACGAAAGGCGGCGGACACTGAAGCTTTCTTT,CASSLRKAADTEAFF
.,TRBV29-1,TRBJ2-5,TGCAGCGTTGTGCGAGGGGGACAAGAGACCCAGTACTTC,CSVVRGGQETQYF
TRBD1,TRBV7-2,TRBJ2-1,TGTGCCAGCAGCTCGACACGGGGACAGGGGAGGTACAATGAGCAGTTCTTC,CASSSTRGQGRYNEQFF
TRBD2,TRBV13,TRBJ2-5,TGTGCCAGCAGCACTAGCGGGAGTAGAGAGACCCAGTACTTC,CASSTSGSRETQYF
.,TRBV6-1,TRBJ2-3,TGTGCCAGCAGTGAATTTGGGGCCACAGATACGCAGTATTTT,CASSEFGATDTQYF
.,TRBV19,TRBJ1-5,TGTGCCAGTAGTATGGTACAGGGATTGTCTCAGCCCCAGCATTTT,CASSMVQGLSQPQHF
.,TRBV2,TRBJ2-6,TGTGCCAGCAGCAAACAGGACTCTGGGGCCAACGTCCTGACTTTC,CASSKQDSGANVLTF
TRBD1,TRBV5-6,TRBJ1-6,TGTGCCAGCAGCGGGGACAGGGGATTGGACAATTCACCCCTCCACTTT,CASSGDRGLDNSPLHF
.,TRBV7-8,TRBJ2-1,TGTGCCAGCAGCTTTCGTACGCGCTCCTACAATGAGCAGTTCTTC,CASSFRTRSYNEQFF